This is a list of T cell receptor beta chains from one sample in a study of T cells in Graves' hyperthyroidism and ophthalmopathy. Each CDR3 protein is one row after TCRdb ran MiXCR on the multiplex PCR reads. The profile shows a few hundred thousand distinct CDR3 sequences, about half of them singletons. The sequencing sample was made of peripheral blood or thyroid tissue (not recorded which). Every receptor here comes from a woman younger than 30 with Graves' hyperthyroidism. The CDR3 runs from the conserved cysteine through the conserved F or W. The D gene is left open where the match is weak. Clone sizes are given selectively: once, few, many, or a class where the clone is expanded.

J | D | V | size | CDR3 | DNA
TRBJ1-5 | NA | TRBV11-2 | NA | CAGSPPGRSPQHF | TGTGCCGGCAGCCCTCCGGGTAGATCGCCCCAGCATTTT
TRBJ1-6 | NA | TRBV5-8 | few | CASSFDSHNSPLHF | TGTGCCAGCAGCTTCGACAGTCATAATTCACCCCTCCACTTT
TRBJ2-5 | NA | TRBV4-1 | NA | CASSQDLLETQYF | TGCGCCAGCAGCCAAGATTTGCTGGAGACCCAGTACTTC
TRBJ2-7 | NA | TRBV20-1 | NA | CRPWVGGGDEQYF | TGCAGACCTTGGGTGGGCGGAGGGGACGAGCAGTACTTC
TRBJ2-7 | NA | TRBV6-1 | NA | CASSEWGQASLEQYF | TGTGCCAGCAGTGAATGGGGTCAGGCCTCGCTCGAGCAGTACTTC
TRBJ2-3 | TRBD1 | TRBV29-1 | once | CSAQGNTDTQYF | TGCAGCGCACAGGGGAACACAGATACGCAGTATTTT
TRBJ2-7 | NA | TRBV24-1 | NA | CATLRESPQVLQHF | TGTGCCACGTTACGTGAGAGCCCCCAAGTTTTGCAGCACTTC
TRBJ1-5 | NA | TRBV6-6 | few | CASSYSRVDSNQPQHF | TGTGCCAGCAGTTACTCTCGGGTGGATAGCAATCAGCCCCAGCATTTT
TRBJ1-5 | TRBD1 | TRBV7-9 | NA | CASSLTGPGNQPQHF | TGTGCCAGCAGCTTGACAGGGCCGGGCAATCAGCCCCAGCATTTT
TRBJ1-1 | NA | TRBV20-1 | NA | CSASPIWGEAFF | TGCAGTGCTAGCCCGATTTGGGGGGAGGCTTTCTTT
TRBJ2-5 | TRBD2 | TRBV7-2 | NA | CASSSGLAGRTQYF | TGTGCCAGCAGCTCGGGACTAGCGGGTCGGACCCAGTACTTC
TRBJ1-5 | TRBD1 | TRBV20-1 | NA | CSATGTGSYSNQPQHF | TGCAGTGCTACCGGGACAGGGAGTTATAGCAATCAGCCCCAGCATTTT
TRBJ1-1 | NA | TRBV2 | few | CASSLWTQNTEAFF | TGTGCCAGCAGTCTCTGGACCCAAAACACTGAAGCTTTCTTT
TRBJ1-5 | NA | TRBV25-1 | few | CASSEFATKTQHF | TGTGCCAGCAGTGAATTTGCGACGAAGACCCAGCATTTT
TRBJ2-5 | TRBD1 | TRBV20-1 | NA | CSARDWDRRGTQYF | TGCAGTGCTAGAGATTGGGACAGAAGAGGGACCCAGTACTTC
TRBJ2-7 | NA | TRBV7-4 | few | CASSQGGGIHEQYF | TGTGCCAGCAGCCAAGGCGGTGGGATCCACGAGCAGTACTTC
TRBJ1-1 | NA | TRBV7-3 | NA | CASSQSRSMNTEAFF | TGTGCCAGCAGCCAATCCAGAAGTATGAACACTGAAGCTTTCTTT
TRBJ1-6 | TRBD1 | TRBV25-1 | NA | CASRDRVNSPLHF | TGTGCCAGCCGGGACAGGGTTAATTCACCCCTCCACTTT
TRBJ1-2 | TRBD1 | TRBV12-5 | few | CASGSDRGTFYGYTF | TGTGCTAGTGGTTCGGACAGGGGAACCTTCTATGGCTACACCTTC
TRBJ2-7 | NA | TRBV19 | NA | CASSQPGSTYEQYF | TGTGCCAGTAGCCAGCCCGGATCAACCTACGAGCAGTACTTC